This T cell receptor (beta chain) is drawn from a study of post-analysis software for immune sequencing data. Study-wide background: Patients with relapsing-remitting, secondary progressive and progressive-relapsing multiple sclerosis courses were all represented. Study observations and caveats: Comparison with controls showed significantly lower normalized Chao1 diversity in multiple sclerosis patients. TRBV5-6, TRBV5-1 and TRBV20-1 belonged to a set of about five TRBV segments that were more frequent in patients than controls.

This CDR3 is 12 amino acids long. Deletions cut 4 bases from V and 7 bases from J, with 9 bases between. Germline-derived CDR1 and CDR2 are SGHDT and YYEEEE. As for this clonotype: The antigen remains undetermined.

The library was made from cDNA and included unique molecular identifiers. Input of roughly 0.9 to 11 million T cells yielded hundreds of thousands of cDNA molecules. TCRdb reprocessed the PCR reads with MiXCR, giving one entry per CDR3 protein. The table records 800,000 to 950,000 distinct CDR3 sequences, around 50% of them present only once. The sample consisted of blood. This chain joins TRBV5-6 and TRBJ2-1; no clear D gene. This TCR came from a girl aged 5 to 17 with multiple sclerosis. In nucleotides, the CDR3 is TGTGCCAGCAGCACCTACGCGAATGAGCAGTTCTTC. This encodes CASSTYANEQFF.